The 19 T cell receptor beta chains in this list originate from one sample, sequenced in a study of early T cells in non-severe SARS-CoV-2 infection. MiXCR, run by TCRdb on the 5' RACE reads, gives a single entry per CDR3 protein. Of more than 95,000 distinct CDR3 sequences in the sample, approximately 11% were seen once. Sequencing was performed on whole blood, taken at baseline. The receptors derive from an adult who was a healthcare worker with PCR-confirmed SARS-CoV-2 infection or an uninfected control (not recorded which).

This clonotype has more than one count but fewer than ten. The chain is built from TRBV6-6 and TRBJ1-5, with a tentative D call TRBD1 (5 bases). With 3 bases removed from V and 1 base from J, the gap between germline ends came to 7 bases. The CDR3 has 14 residues. Germline-derived CDR1 and CDR2 are MNHNY and SVGAGI (reference sequence). The CDR3 bases are TGTGCCAGCAGTTATGGGGGGAGCAATCAGCCCCAGCATTTT. Amino acids: CASSYGGSNQPQHF.

The rearrangement links TRBV30 to TRBJ2-7, with a weak D call TRBD2 (6 bases). Between the trimmed V and J ends, which lost 5 bases and 2 bases, there was a span of 13 bases. The CDR3 consists of 13 residues. CDR1 and CDR2 (germline): GTSNPN, SVGIG (reference sequence). CDR3 DNA: TGTGCCTGGTCTAAGGGGAGGACCTACGAGCAGTACTTC. This codes for CAWSKGRTYEQYF.

This clonotype was picked up a small number of times. The chain combines TRBV24-1 with TRBJ1-2; 8 nucleotides match TRBD1. After removal of 3 bases from V and 3 bases from J, the junction contained 5 bases not matched to a gene. Germline V gene data show CDR1 as KGHDR and CDR2 as SFDVKD. The CDR3 consists of 15 residues. CDR3 bases: TGTGCCACCAGTGATGAAAAACAGGGGGACTATGGCTACACCTTC. Translating gives CATSDEKQGDYGYTF.

This clonotype has more than one count but fewer than ten. The chain recombines TRBV11-3 with TRBJ2-2; perhaps TRBD2 as D (6 bases). CDR3 length equals 17 residues. Germline V gene data show CDR1 as SGHNT and CDR2 as YENEEA. V lost 1 base to trimming and J lost 0 bases, with 12 bases between them. The CDR3 DNA reads as TGTGCCAGCAGCTTAGGCGGTGGGACTGCGAACACCGGGGAGCTGTTTTTT. As protein: CASSLGGGTANTGELFF.

This clonotype was counted many times. The V call is TRBV7-8, the J call TRBJ2-5; D perhaps matches TRBD1 (5 bases). Trimming pared 5 bases from V and 3 bases from J, leaving 19 bases between. The CDR3 spans 16 residues. Germline values: CDR1 SGHVS, CDR2 FQNEAQ. CDR3 protein: CASSPVVGQSEETQYF. The CDR3 DNA is TGTGCCAGCAGCCCAGTTGTGGGGCAATCAGAAGAGACCCAGTACTTC.

With respect to this clonotype: One junction end does not reproduce the germline sequence, and a read error may be involved. The chain uses TRBV20-1 and TRBJ2-7; 7 bases line up with TRBD2. The CDR3 contains 15 residues. CDR1 and CDR2 (germline): DFQATT, SNEGSKA (reference sequence). CDR3 sequence: CRARNGRGTSYEQYF. Here the CDR3 DNA reads TGCAGAGCTAGAAACGGGCGGGGGACCTCCTACGAGCAGTACTTC.

V usage is TRBV20-1 and J usage is TRBJ2-1, with 11 nucleotides matching TRBD2. The CDR3 is 15 residues long. Germline CDR1 and CDR2: DFQATT and SNEGSKA (reference sequence). Germline trimming cut 5 bases from V and 7 bases from J; bases unmatched to any gene: 10. Here the CDR3 reads CSASSGSGGANEQFF. In DNA, the CDR3 is TGCAGTGCTTCCTCGGGTAGCGGGGGGGCGAATGAGCAGTTCTTC.

In its sample, this clonotype was seen a few times. The CDR3 is CASNRGAGANVLTF. The CDR3 bases are TGTGCCAGCAATCGGGGCGCTGGGGCCAACGTCCTGACTTTC. V is TRBV2 and J is TRBJ2-6; D may be TRBD1 or TRBD2 (5 bases each). Trimming removed 7 bases from V and 2 bases from J, with 9 bases in between. The CDR3 runs 14 residues. The germline gives CDR1 SNHLY, CDR2 FYNNEI.

This clonotype was recorded a few times. This rearrangement joins TRBV24-1 to TRBJ2-2; TRBD1 or TRBD2 may be the D gene (5 bases each). Germline values: CDR1 KGHDR, CDR2 SFDVKD. Trimming removed 4 bases at V and 6 bases at J, with 14 bases between. This CDR3 has 15 amino acids. The CDR3 bases are TGTGCCACCAGTGACTCTGGGGGAATACCCGGGGAGCTGTTTTTT. Translated, it gives CATSDSGGIPGELFF.

This clonotype was detected ten times or more. The chain uses TRBV20-1 and TRBJ2-1; no reliable D call. Trimming took off 3 bases at V and 2 bases at J, with 5 bases between the two ends. Per germline, CDR1 DFQATT and CDR2 SNEGSKA (reference sequence). The CDR3 loop spans 12 amino acids. The CDR3 is CSASTTYNEQFF. CDR3 DNA sequence: TGCAGTGCTAGTACCACCTACAATGAGCAGTTCTTC.

The genes are TRBV7-9 and TRBJ1-2; 7 bases are shared with TRBD1. The CDR3 loop spans 13 amino acids. Germline V CDR1 and CDR2: SEHNR, FQNEAQ (reference sequence). The V gene end was trimmed by 6 bases and the J gene end by 4 bases; junction bases not matched to a gene: 5. The CDR3 sequence: CASSTGTVYGYTF. The CDR3 DNA sequence: TGTGCCAGCAGTACCGGGACAGTCTATGGCTACACCTTC.

The CDR3 here is CSVVSLVEDTGELFF. In nucleotides, the CDR3 is TGCAGCGTTGTAAGTTTAGTAGAGGACACCGGGGAGCTGTTTTTT. The V and J genes are TRBV29-1 and TRBJ2-2; D not certain. The CDR3 contains 15 residues. V lost 4 bases, J lost 3 bases, and 15 bases lay in between. In germline, CDR1 is SQVTM, CDR2 ANQGSEA.

This clonotype was observed at least ten times. This chain connects TRBV5-5 to TRBJ1-1; TRBD1 matches 9 bases. The V segment lost 4 bases and the J segment 0 bases; nucleotides outside the gene matches: 4. The CDR3 sequence is 15 residues long. The germline CDR1 and CDR2 sequences are SGHKS and YYEKEE (reference sequence). Written as DNA, the CDR3 is TGTGCCAGCAGCGGTGGGACAGGGTTGAACACTGAAGCTTTCTTT. It codes for CASSGGTGLNTEAFF.

V is TRBV19 and J is TRBJ2-2; D not certain. Germline V gene data show CDR1 as LNHDA and CDR2 as SQIVND (reference sequence). This CDR3 region has 12 residues. The V end was cut by 10 bases, the J end by 4 bases, with 10 bases between. CDR3 region: CATLRTTGELFF. The CDR3 DNA is TGTGCCACCTTGCGGACCACCGGGGAGCTGTTTTTT.

The chain recombines TRBV5-1 with TRBJ2-5; 8 nucleotides match TRBD1. Germline CDR1 reads SGHRS; CDR2 reads YFSETQ. Unmatched junction bases numbered 15, after V lost 3 bases and J lost 2 bases. CDR3 length: 18 residues. This CDR3 reads CASSSNRQDRDFQETQYF. The CDR3 nucleotides read TGCGCCAGCAGCTCCAACCGCCAGGACAGGGACTTTCAAGAGACCCAGTACTTC.

A few counts support this clonotype. This chain links TRBV5-8 with TRBJ2-2, with unresolved D. CDR1 and CDR2 from the germline V gene are SGHTS and YDEGEE. V gave up 4 bases and J gave up 2 bases, with 9 bases separating them. CDR3 length: 14 amino acids. DNA of the CDR3: TGTGCCAGCAGCGTCGGACGTAACACCGGGGAGCTGTTTTTT. Translated, it gives CASSVGRNTGELFF.

Only a few counts were recorded for this clonotype. The chain carries TRBV20-1 and TRBJ2-1; D remains ambiguous. Trimming took 2 bases from V and 3 from J, leaving 5 bases between them. This CDR3 is 12 amino acids long. Germline loops: CDR1 DFQATT, CDR2 SNEGSKA (reference sequence). The CDR3 DNA reads TGCAGTGCTAGACTAGACTACAATGAGCAGTTCTTC. Translated: CSARLDYNEQFF.

This clonotype was found a few times. The J gene is TRBJ2-1, the V gene TRBV21-1; TRBD1 reflects the table's D call only, with no check against the DNA. TRBV21-1 is shown as a pseudogene. The CDR3 is 15 residues long. CDR3 sequence reads: CASSLPWGRRSEQFF. The CDR3 region has the DNA TGTGCCAGCAGCTTGCCATGGGGGAGACGGTCTGAGCAGTTCTTC.

V and J are TRBV10-3 and TRBJ2-3, with D hard to call. CDR1 is ENHRY, CDR2 SYGVKD, per germline. Trimming pared 6 bases from V and 2 bases from J, leaving 12 bases between. CDR3 length: 14 residues. The CDR3 coding sequence is TGTGCCATCAGAGTCGGACCCGTCACAGATACGCAGTATTTT. Translating gives CAIRVGPVTDTQYF.